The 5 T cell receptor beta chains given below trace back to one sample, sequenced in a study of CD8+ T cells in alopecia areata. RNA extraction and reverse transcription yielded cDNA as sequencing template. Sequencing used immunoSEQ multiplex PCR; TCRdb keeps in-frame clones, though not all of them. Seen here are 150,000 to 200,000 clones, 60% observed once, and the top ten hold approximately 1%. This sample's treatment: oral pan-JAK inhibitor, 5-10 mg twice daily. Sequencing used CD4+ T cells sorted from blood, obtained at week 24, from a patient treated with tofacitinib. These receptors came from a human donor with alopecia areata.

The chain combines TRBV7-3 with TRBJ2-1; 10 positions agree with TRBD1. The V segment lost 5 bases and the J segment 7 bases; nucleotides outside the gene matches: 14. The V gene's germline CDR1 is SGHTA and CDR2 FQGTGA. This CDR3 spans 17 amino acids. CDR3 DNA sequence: TGTGCCAGCAGCGAACAGGGACAGGGGTGGGGTAAAAATGAGCAGTTCTTC. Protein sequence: CASSEQGQGWGKNEQFF.

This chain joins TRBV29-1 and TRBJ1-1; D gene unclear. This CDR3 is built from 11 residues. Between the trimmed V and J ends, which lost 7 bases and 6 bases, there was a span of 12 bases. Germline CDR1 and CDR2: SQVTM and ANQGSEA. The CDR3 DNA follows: TGCAGCGCCGGACGAGAGGCTGAAGCTTTCTTT. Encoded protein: CSAGREAEAFF. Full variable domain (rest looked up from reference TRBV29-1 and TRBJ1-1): SAVISQKPSRDICQRGTSLTIQCQVDSQVTMMFWYRQQPGQSLTLIATANQGSEATYESGFVIDKFPISRPNLTFSTLTVSNMSPEDSSIYLCSAGREAEAFFGQGTRLTVV.

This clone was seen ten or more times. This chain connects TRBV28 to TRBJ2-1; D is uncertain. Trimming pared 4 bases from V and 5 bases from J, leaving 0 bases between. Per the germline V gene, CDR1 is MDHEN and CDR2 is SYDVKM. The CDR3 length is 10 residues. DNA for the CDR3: TGTGCCAGCAGTTACAATGAGCAGTTCTTC. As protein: CASSYNEQFF.

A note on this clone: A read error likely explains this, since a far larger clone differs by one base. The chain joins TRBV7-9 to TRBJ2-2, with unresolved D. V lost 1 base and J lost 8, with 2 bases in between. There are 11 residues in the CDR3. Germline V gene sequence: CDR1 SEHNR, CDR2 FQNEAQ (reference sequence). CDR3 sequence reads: CASSLEGELFF. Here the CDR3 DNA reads TGTGCCAGCAGCTTAGAAGGGGAGCTGTTTTTT.

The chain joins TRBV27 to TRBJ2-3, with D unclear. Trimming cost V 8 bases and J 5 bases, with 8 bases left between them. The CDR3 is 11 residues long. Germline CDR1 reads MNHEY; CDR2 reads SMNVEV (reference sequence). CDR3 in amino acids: CASGILDTQYF. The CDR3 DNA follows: TGTGCCAGCGGGATCCTAGATACGCAGTATTTT.